One and the same sample provided the 32 T cell receptor beta chains below, sequenced in a study of cytotoxic CD8 clonotypes in ibrutinib-treated CLL. Sequencing was performed with immunoSEQ multiplex PCR; in TCRdb, only in-frame clones are kept and a portion is missing. The table lists about 300,000 clones, roughly four fifths of them singletons. The sequenced sample was PBMCs, obtained at disease progression, from a patient treated with ibrutinib. The origin of the receptors is a human donor with chronic lymphocytic leukemia.

In its sample, this clone was seen once. This rearrangement joins TRBV6-5 to TRBJ2-7, with a possible D match to TRBD2 (6 bases). V lost 6 bases, J lost 3 bases, and 12 bases lay in between. This CDR3 has 13 residues. CDR1 MNHEY and CDR2 SVGAGI come from the germline V gene. CDR3 region: CASRRGYGYEQYF. The CDR3 bases are TGTGCCAGCAGACGGGGGTACGGCTACGAGCAGTACTTC.

This clone has a single count. The V and J genes are TRBV19 and TRBJ2-1, with 9 bases aligning to TRBD2. CDR1 and CDR2 from the germline V gene are LNHDA and SQIVND (reference sequence). V lost 6 bases, J lost 8 bases, and 14 bases stayed unmatched. This CDR3 spans 16 amino acids. The CDR3 here is CASSRAGTSISDEQFF. The DNA for the CDR3 is TGTGCCAGTAGCCGTGCCGGGACTAGCATATCCGATGAGCAGTTCTTC.

The CDR3 loop reads CASRGPNTYEQYF. In DNA, the CDR3 is TGTGCCAGCCGGGGACCAAACACCTACGAGCAGTACTTC. V is TRBV28 and J is TRBJ2-7; D tentatively fits TRBD1 or TRBD2 (5 bases each). Trimming took 8 bases from V and 2 from J, leaving 13 bases between them. This CDR3 spans 13 amino acids. Germline lookup yields CDR1 MDHEN and CDR2 SYDVKM.

The gene calls are TRBV29-1 and TRBJ2-1, with 7 bases lining up with TRBD2. The CDR3 sequence is 15 residues long. V lost 4 bases, J lost 7 bases, and 13 bases stayed unmatched. The germline CDR1 and CDR2 sequences are SQVTM and ANQGSEA. CDR3 sequence (DNA): TGCAGCGTTGCCGGCGGGGAGGGTGTGGTAAATGAGCAGTTCTTC. Its protein is CSVAGGEGVVNEQFF.

The V gene is TRBV18, the J gene TRBJ2-3; 8 bases map to TRBD1. Germline loops: CDR1 KGHSH, CDR2 LQKENI. This CDR3 is built from 14 residues. J was trimmed by 5 bases and V by 2 bases; bases with no gene match: 3. CDR3 residues: CASSPRTGKDTQYF. CDR3 nucleotides: TGTGCCAGCTCACCAAGGACAGGGAAAGATACGCAGTATTTT.

The chain combines TRBV7-8 with TRBJ2-3; no definite D call. The CDR3 extends over 15 amino acids. Germline V lookup: CDR1 SGHVS, CDR2 FQNEAQ. V was trimmed by 2 bases and J by 7 bases, leaving 16 bases between them. The CDR3 reads CASSLPTDRPNTQYF. CDR3 in DNA: TGTGCCAGCAGCTTACCGACGGACCGACCAAATACGCAGTATTTT. The full variable domain, completed using reference TRBV7-8 and TRBJ2-3, is GAGVSQSPRYKVAKRGQDVALRCDPISGHVSLFWYQQALGQGPEFLTYFQNEAQLDKSGLPSDRFFAERPEGSVSTLKIQRTQQEDSAVYLCASSLPTDRPNTQYFGPGTRLTVL.

The genes are TRBV15 and TRBJ2-1; the D call may be TRBD1 or TRBD2 (5 bases each). This CDR3 is 17 amino acids long. The germline V and J ends were trimmed by 0 bases and 4 bases, with 16 bases remaining between them. Germline V gene lookup returns CDR1 LNHNV and CDR2 YYDKDF (reference sequence). In nucleotides, the CDR3 is TGTGCCACCAGCAGAGATGTTCGGGGCCCCCCTTACAATGAGCAGTTCTTC. This sequence encodes CATSRDVRGPPYNEQFF. Looking up the rest from reference TRBV15 and TRBJ2-1 gives the full variable domain: DAMVIQNPRYQVTQFGKPVTLSCSQTLNHNVMYWYQQKSSQAPKLLFHYYDKDFNNEADTPDNFQSRRPNTSFCFLDIRSPGLGDTAMYLCATSRDVRGPPYNEQFFGPGTRLTVL.

As concerns this clone: This sample includes further DNA sequences coding for the same CDR3. The rearrangement uses TRBV4-3 and TRBJ2-5; the D is unclear. Germline loops: CDR1 LGHNA, CDR2 YSLEER. The ends were cut back, 0 bases at V and 5 bases at J, with 7 bases in the middle. The CDR3 contains 13 residues. CDR3 nucleotide sequence: TGCGCCAGCAGCCAAGAAGGTTGGGAGACCCAGTACTTC. Translation gives CASSQEGWETQYF.

This CDR3 is CASSSLAAPTDTQYF. CDR3 nucleotide sequence: TGTGCCAGCAGCTCCCTAGCGGCCCCCACAGATACGCAGTATTTT. The chain combines TRBV7-8 with TRBJ2-3; 7 bases map to TRBD2. The CDR3 length is 15 residues. CDR1 and CDR2 from the germline V gene are SGHVS and FQNEAQ. Trimming cost V 4 bases and J 2 bases; bases outside gene matches: 6.

This clone was counted between two and nine times. J is TRBJ1-5 and V is TRBV18, with D perhaps TRBD1 (6 bases). The CDR3 consists of 14 residues. Germline assignment: CDR1 KGHSH and CDR2 LQKENI. V was cut by 5 bases and J by 7 bases, with 15 bases left in between. CDR3 sequence (DNA): TGTGCCAGCTCAGGAGCAGGGGCTGAACAGCCCCAGCATTTT. It translates to CASSGAGAEQPQHF.

The chain couples TRBV25-1 to TRBJ2-7, with D perhaps TRBD2 (6 bases). Germline CDR1 MGHDK, CDR2 SYGVNS. The CDR3 extends over 16 amino acids. The V and J ends lost 5 bases and 3 bases respectively, with 20 bases between them. The CDR3 sequence: CASSRRAGHGGYEQYF. CDR3 DNA sequence: TGTGCCAGCAGTCGGAGGGCGGGCCATGGGGGCTACGAGCAGTACTTC.

The V call is TRBV5-1, the J call TRBJ1-5, with a tentative D call TRBD1 (6 bases). Trimming pared 0 bases from V and 6 bases from J, leaving 10 bases between. Germline CDR1 and CDR2: SGHRS and YFSETQ. The CDR3 has 14 amino acids. The CDR3 protein is CASSLVAGVQPQHF. The CDR3 DNA reads as TGCGCCAGCAGCTTGGTGGCAGGGGTTCAGCCCCAGCATTTT.

The V gene is TRBV4-2, the J gene TRBJ1-4; TRBD1 matches at 9 bases. Germline loops: CDR1 LGHNA, CDR2 YNFKEQ. The CDR3 is 15 amino acids. J lost 7 bases, V lost 6 bases, and 9 bases had no gene match. CDR3 sequence reads: CASRDTGGLGEKLFF. As DNA, the CDR3 is TGTGCCAGCAGAGACACAGGGGGCCTGGGTGAAAAACTGTTTTTT.

The CDR3 nucleotides are TGTGCCACCTGGACCGTCGGTGGCTACACCTTC. Translating gives CATWTVGGYTF. V usage is TRBV10-3 and J usage is TRBJ1-2; the D is unclear. The CDR3 is 11 amino acids. The V end lost 10 bases, the J end lost 7 bases, and 13 bases lay between the germline ends. Germline values: CDR1 ENHRY, CDR2 SYGVKD.

The chain links TRBV7-9 to TRBJ1-6; D ambiguous. Looked up from germline, CDR1 is SEHNR and CDR2 is FQNEAQ (reference sequence). Trimming removed 4 bases from V and 4 bases from J, with 8 bases in between. CDR3 length: 14 residues. The CDR3 DNA follows: TGTGCCAGCAGCTCCGGACTTTATAATTCACCCCTCCACTTT. It is translated as CASSSGLYNSPLHF.

The chain combines TRBV4-1 with TRBJ2-3; 8 bases line up with TRBD2. This CDR3 is built from 17 residues. The junction had 9 bases not matched to a gene; V was cut back by 0 bases and J by 4 bases. Germline CDR1 MGHRA, CDR2 YSYEKL. In DNA, the CDR3 is TGCGCCAGCAGCCAAGATTCAGGACTAGCCTCCTCAGATACGCAGTATTTT. Protein sequence: CASSQDSGLASSDTQYF.

The chain recombines TRBV5-1 with TRBJ1-1; a possible D gene is TRBD1 (5 bases). CDR1 and CDR2 (germline): SGHRS, YFSETQ. CDR3 size: 15 residues. Trimming took 4 bases from V and 4 from J, leaving 17 bases between them. The CDR3 nucleotides read TGCGCCAGCAGCGCGGATGGGGGTCAAGGCACTGAAGCTTTCTTT. Residues: CASSADGGQGTEAFF.

This clone was seen a handful of times. The chain combines TRBV5-4 with TRBJ1-1; TRBD1 aligns across 7 bases. CDR3 length: 14 amino acids. The germline CDR1 and CDR2 sequences are SGHNT and YYREEE (reference sequence). Trimming removed 3 bases from V and 3 bases from J; junction bases left unmatched: 5. The CDR3 bases are TGTGCCAGCAGCTCGGACAGGAGATACACTGAAGCTTTCTTT. This encodes CASSSDRRYTEAFF.

The chain links TRBV29-1 to TRBJ2-1, with TRBD2 as a possible D gene (5 bases). V lost 6 bases, J lost 0 bases, and 12 bases lay in between. Germline CDR1 reads SQVTM; CDR2 reads ANQGSEA. CDR3 size: 14 residues. The CDR3 region has the DNA TGCAGCGTACCAAGCGGAACCTCCTACAATGAGCAGTTCTTC. This translates into CSVPSGTSYNEQFF.

V is TRBV27 and J is TRBJ1-2; D unresolved. The V and J ends lost 5 bases and 2 bases respectively, with 9 bases between them. Germline V gene sequence: CDR1 MNHEY, CDR2 SMNVEV (reference sequence). CDR3 length equals 13 residues. CDR3 in amino acids: CASSIGPNYGYTF. The CDR3 bases are TGTGCCAGCAGTATCGGACCCAACTATGGCTACACCTTC.

The chain joins TRBV4-1 to TRBJ1-1; D not resolved. The CDR3 is made up of 12 amino acids. Germline assignment: CDR1 MGHRA and CDR2 YSYEKL. The V gene lost 2 bases and the J gene lost 7 bases, with 8 bases spanning the gap. CDR3 residues: CASSQLAGEAFF. CDR3 sequence (DNA): TGCGCCAGCAGCCAACTGGCTGGTGAAGCTTTCTTT.

The chain joins TRBV4-2 to TRBJ2-7; D possibly corresponds to TRBD1 (6 bases). Germline assignment: CDR1 LGHNA and CDR2 YNFKEQ. The CDR3 extends over 16 amino acids. V lost 3 bases, J lost 2 bases, and 17 bases lay in between. The CDR3 loop is CASSHNGQKRTYEQYF. DNA of the CDR3: TGTGCCAGCAGCCACAACGGACAGAAACGCACCTACGAGCAGTACTTC.

The genes are TRBV7-6 and TRBJ2-1; D unresolved. Trimming shortened V by 0 bases and J by 5 bases, and 2 bases separated the two germline ends. The V gene's germline CDR1 is SGHVS and CDR2 FNYEAQ. The CDR3 is 12 amino acids. The CDR3 spells CASSLANNEQFF. The CDR3 bases are TGTGCCAGCAGCTTAGCTAACAATGAGCAGTTCTTC.

Only one count was recorded for this clone. The chain is built from TRBV5-4 and TRBJ1-1, with D maybe TRBD1 (6 bases). Germline V CDR1 and CDR2: SGHNT, YYREEE (reference sequence). V dropped 2 bases and J dropped 4 bases, with 9 bases sitting between them. CDR3 length: 13 amino acids. The CDR3 is CASSFPGVTEAFF. In DNA, the CDR3 is TGTGCCAGCAGCTTTCCAGGGGTCACTGAAGCTTTCTTT. The whole variable domain, filled in from reference TRBV5-4 and TRBJ1-1, reads ETGVTQSPTHLIKTRGQQVTLRCSSQSGHNTVSWYQQALGQGPQFIFQYYREEENGRGNFPPRFSGLQFPNYSSELNVNALELDDSALYLCASSFPGVTEAFFGQGTRLTVV.

J is TRBJ2-2 and V is TRBV18; D call uncertain. The CDR3 has 16 residues. Germline lookup yields CDR1 KGHSH and CDR2 LQKENI. The ends were cut back, 2 bases at V and 1 base at J, with 11 bases in the middle. The CDR3: CASSPRRLENTGELFF. In nucleotides, the CDR3 is TGTGCCAGCTCACCAAGGAGACTGGAGAACACCGGGGAGCTGTTTTTT. Supplemented by reference TRBV18 and TRBJ2-2, the full variable domain reads NAGVMQNPRHLVRRRGQEARLRCSPMKGHSHVYWYRQLPEEGLKFMVYLQKENIIDESGMPKERFSAEFPKEGPSILRIQQVVRGDSAAYFCASSPRRLENTGELFFGEGSRLTVL.

The V gene is TRBV7-2, the J gene TRBJ2-2; 7 nucleotides line up with TRBD1. This CDR3 is built from 17 residues. V was pared by 4 bases and J by 5 bases, with 13 bases of the junction left unmatched. Per germline, CDR1 SGHTA and CDR2 FQGNSA. The CDR3 DNA follows: TGTGCCAGCAGCTCCCGACAGGGTAGGGGACGGACCGGGGAGCTGTTTTTT. Amino acid sequence: CASSSRQGRGRTGELFF.

The chain couples TRBV9 to TRBJ2-7; 9 bases match TRBD1. V gave up 0 bases and J gave up 4 bases; unmatched junction bases: 2. Per germline, CDR1 SGDLS and CDR2 YYNGEE. The CDR3 runs 14 residues. The CDR3 bases are TGTGCCAGCAGCGTAGCACAGGGGGCGTACGAGCAGTACTTC. This sequence encodes CASSVAQGAYEQYF.

CDR3 sequence reads: CASSLVGAGGTEAFF. CDR3 sequence (DNA): TGTGCCAGCAGCTTGGTCGGAGCAGGGGGCACTGAAGCTTTCTTT. V usage is TRBV5-6 and J usage is TRBJ1-1; TRBD1 matches 7 bases. V lost 0 bases to trimming and J lost 4 bases; unmatched junction nucleotides: 6. From germline, CDR1 is SGHDT and CDR2 YYEEEE. CDR3 length equals 15 residues.

The CDR3 DNA follows: TGTGCCAGCAGCGGGTGGACAGGTGAGGAGTACAATGAGCAGTTCTTC. This translates into CASSGWTGEEYNEQFF. The V and J genes are TRBV5-4 and TRBJ2-1, with 7 bases identical to TRBD1. The CDR3 has 16 residues. CDR1 and CDR2 from the germline V gene are SGHNT and YYREEE (reference sequence). Germline trimming cut 4 bases from V and 4 bases from J; bases unmatched to any gene: 11.

This clone was picked up a small number of times. The chain has TRBV7-9 and TRBJ2-1; 7 bases are a match to TRBD1. CDR3 length equals 13 residues. Germline CDR1 and CDR2: SEHNR and FQNEAQ (reference sequence). The junction had 3 bases not matched to a gene; V was cut back by 7 bases and J by 3 bases. DNA of the CDR3: TGTGCCAGCAACCGGGACAGCTACAATGAGCAGTTCTTC. Its protein product is CASNRDSYNEQFF.

J is TRBJ2-1 and V is TRBV9; possible D gene TRBD2, 6 bases. Per the germline V gene, CDR1 is SGDLS and CDR2 is YYNGEE. The V end lost 4 bases, the J end lost 7 bases, and 12 bases lay between the germline ends. CDR3 length equals 13 residues. CDR3 amino acids: CASSPGESNEQFF. The CDR3 coding sequence is TGTGCCAGCAGCCCGGGAGAATCAAATGAGCAGTTCTTC.

The V call is TRBV6-6, the J call TRBJ2-7; the D gene is possibly TRBD1 (5 bases). V was clipped by 8 bases and J by 2 bases, with 10 bases between them. The CDR3 is 12 residues long. The germline V gene has CDR1 MNHNY and CDR2 SVGAGI (reference sequence). CDR3 nucleotides: TGTGCCAGCTACAGGCCACCCTACGAGCAGTACTTC. It yields the protein CASYRPPYEQYF.